These 30 T cell receptor beta chains came from one sample sequenced in a study of blood T cell repertoires in COVID-19. Generated by immunoSEQ multiplex PCR, the TCRdb table keeps only in-frame clones and is missing some. Here the sample spans approximately 250,000 clones, around 88% being singletons. Sample: PBMCs or T cells enriched from blood (not recorded which). These receptors originate from a woman in her 30s who had recovered from COVID-19.

This clone was found once. This chain uses TRBV19 with TRBJ2-3; 12 bases match TRBD2. This CDR3 spans 16 amino acids. V lost 5 bases to trimming and J lost 1 base; unmatched junction nucleotides: 4. Germline CDR1 LNHDA, CDR2 SQIVND (reference sequence). The chain's CDR3 is CASSVRLAGGTDTQYF. CDR3 nucleotide sequence: TGTGCCAGTAGTGTCCGACTAGCGGGAGGCACAGATACGCAGTATTTT.

This chain joins TRBV6-2 or TRBV6-3 and TRBJ2-7; TRBD1 is a possible D gene (6 bases). The CDR3 has 15 residues. Germline-derived CDR1 and CDR2 are MNHEY and SVGEGT. The germline V and J ends were trimmed by 0 bases and 4 bases, with 13 bases remaining between them. CDR3 DNA sequence: TGTGCCAGCAGTTACTCGGGGGAAGGGGGATACGAGCAGTACTTC. Translating it yields CASSYSGEGGYEQYF.

A remark on this clone: This sample also contains other DNA sequences that code for the same CDR3. The chain couples TRBV19 to TRBJ1-1; 7 positions agree with TRBD1. The germline gives CDR1 LNHDA, CDR2 SQIVND (reference sequence). The CDR3 spans 14 residues. V trimming: 3 bases; J trimming: 0 bases; junction bases outside the gene matches: 1. DNA for the CDR3: TGTGCCAGTAGTATGGGACAGTTGAACACTGAAGCTTTCTTT. It is translated as CASSMGQLNTEAFF.

This chain joins TRBV6-2 or TRBV6-3 and TRBJ2-3; tentatively, D is TRBD2 (6 bases). The V gene lost 6 bases and the J gene lost 2 bases, with 15 bases spanning the gap. This CDR3 region has 15 residues. Germline values: CDR1 MNHEY, CDR2 SVGEGT. DNA for the CDR3: TGTGCCAGCAGCCGTACCCGGACTACCACAGATACGCAGTATTTT. Its protein product is CASSRTRTTTDTQYF.

The rearrangement links TRBV6-5 to TRBJ1-1; D gene uncertain. The CDR3 consists of 16 residues. V was cut by 0 bases and J by 1 base, with 12 bases left in between. CDR1 MNHEY and CDR2 SVGAGI come from the germline V gene. CDR3 sequence (DNA): TGTGCCAGCAGTTACTCGGCTCAGGTGACGAACACTGAAGCTTTCTTT. Translating it yields CASSYSAQVTNTEAFF.

The chain employs TRBV29-1 and TRBJ2-1, with 7 bases identical to TRBD1. Germline V lookup: CDR1 SQVTM, CDR2 ANQGSEA. There are 14 residues in the CDR3. Trimming cost V 7 bases and J 0 bases; bases outside gene matches: 6. This CDR3 reads CSATAGGSYNEQFF. DNA of the CDR3: TGCAGCGCCACAGCAGGGGGCTCCTACAATGAGCAGTTCTTC.

The CDR3 bases are TGTGCCAGCAGTTTATTGAGGGAAATTCTGGAAGCTTTCTTT. It codes for CASSLLREILEAFF. This sequence joins TRBV28 and TRBJ1-1; D is unclear. The ends were cut back, 1 base at V and 8 bases at J, with 14 bases in the middle. Germline V gene data show CDR1 as MDHEN and CDR2 as SYDVKM. There are 14 residues in the CDR3. The full variable domain, in which reference TRBV28 and TRBJ1-1 provide the parts outside the CDR3, is DVKVTQSSRYLVKRTGEKVFLECVQDMDHENMFWYRQDPGLGLRLIYFSYDVKMKEKGDIPEGYSVSREKKERFSLILESASTNQTSMYLCASSLLREILEAFFGQGTRLTVV.

V is TRBV28 and J is TRBJ2-5, with TRBD2 identical over 7 bases. With 6 bases clipped from V and 1 base from J, the junction kept 8 bases outside the gene matches. Germline V lookup: CDR1 MDHEN, CDR2 SYDVKM. The CDR3 extends over 15 amino acids. The CDR3 sequence: CASSGGSASQETQYF. The CDR3 bases are TGTGCCAGCAGCGGGGGGTCAGCGAGCCAAGAGACCCAGTACTTC.

The CDR3 protein is CASSRLTGSDPEQYF. The CDR3 region has the DNA TGTGCCAGCAGTCGTCTAACCGGGAGCGATCCCGAGCAGTACTTC. This chain joins TRBV28 and TRBJ2-7; D possibly corresponds to TRBD2 (6 bases). Germline lookup yields CDR1 MDHEN and CDR2 SYDVKM. The CDR3 has 15 residues. V lost 5 bases, J lost 6 bases, and 20 bases lay in between.

This chain uses TRBV29-1 with TRBJ1-1; tentatively, D is TRBD1 (6 bases). Trimming pared 2 bases from V and 5 bases from J, leaving 12 bases between. Germline CDR1 and CDR2: SQVTM and ANQGSEA. The CDR3 totals 13 residues. CDR3 nucleotide sequence: TGCAGCGTTGAAAAGGGGGGGCGGACTGAAGCTTTCTTT. Translated, it gives CSVEKGGRTEAFF.

The rearrangement joins TRBV11-2 to TRBJ2-1, with 12 nucleotides matching TRBD2. With V trimmed by 0 bases and J by 0 bases, 6 bases remained unmatched. CDR3 length equals 19 residues. Germline CDR1 and CDR2: SGHAT and FQNNGV. CDR3 amino acids: CASSLEPGLAGSSYNEQFF. Here the CDR3 DNA reads TGTGCCAGCAGCTTAGAGCCAGGACTAGCGGGAAGCTCCTACAATGAGCAGTTCTTC. Based on the CDR3 plus reference TRBV11-2 and TRBJ2-1, the full variable domain is EAGVAQSPRYKIIEKRQSVAFWCNPISGHATLYWYQQILGQGPKLLIQFQNNGVVDDSQLPKDRFSAERLKGVDSTLKIQPAKLEDSAVYLCASSLEPGLAGSSYNEQFFGPGTRLTVL.

The chain has TRBV4-1 and TRBJ2-1; D unresolved. CDR3 length equals 13 residues. V was trimmed by 0 bases and J by 7 bases, leaving 7 bases between them. Germline V gives CDR1 MGHRA, CDR2 YSYEKL. The CDR3 coding sequence is TGCGCCAGCAGCCAAGATGGCCAGAATGAGCAGTTCTTC. Protein sequence: CASSQDGQNEQFF.

In its sample, this clone was seen a few times. V usage is TRBV7-9 and J usage is TRBJ2-7; a possible D gene is TRBD2 (6 bases). Trimming pared 1 base from V and 4 bases from J, leaving 11 bases between. There are 14 residues in the CDR3. The germline CDR1 and CDR2 sequences are SEHNR and FQNEAQ (reference sequence). CDR3 in DNA: TGTGCCAGCAGCTTAGGGGGGGTTCGATACGAGCAGTACTTC. This encodes CASSLGGVRYEQYF.

The chain is built from TRBV6-5 and TRBJ2-2; a weak D match, TRBD1 (7 bases). Trimming removed 6 bases at V and 5 bases at J, with 16 bases between. This CDR3 spans 15 amino acids. The germline CDR1 and CDR2 sequences are MNHEY and SVGAGI. The CDR3 region is CASSANRGGTGELFF. CDR3 DNA: TGTGCCAGCAGCGCCAACAGGGGAGGTACCGGGGAGCTGTTTTTT.

The sample holds one count of this clone. V is TRBV27 and J is TRBJ1-5; D may be TRBD1 (6 bases). Trimming shortened V by 5 bases and J by 2 bases, and 10 bases separated the two germline ends. Germline lookup yields CDR1 MNHEY and CDR2 SMNVEV (reference sequence). CDR3 length: 14 residues. CDR3 nucleotide sequence: TGTGCCAGCAGTCCCCACAGGGGCAATCAGCCCCAGCATTTT. This gives the protein CASSPHRGNQPQHF.

The chain has TRBV19 and TRBJ1-1, with D possibly being TRBD1 (5 bases). The germline CDR1 and CDR2 sequences are LNHDA and SQIVND (reference sequence). This CDR3 is built from 14 residues. V lost 1 base and J lost 11, with 17 bases in between. The CDR3 is CASSIVLGGVLAFF. CDR3 in DNA: TGTGCCAGTAGTATAGTGCTGGGAGGGGTGTTGGCTTTCTTT.

This sequence joins TRBV3-1 (or the pseudogene TRBV3-2) and TRBJ1-5; D ambiguous. V shed 3 bases and J shed 5 bases, with 5 bases lying between them. Germline CDR1 reads LGHDT; CDR2 reads YNNKEL (reference sequence). This CDR3 has 12 residues. CDR3 sequence reads: CASSQSYQPQHF. CDR3 in DNA: TGTGCCAGCAGCCAGTCCTATCAGCCCCAGCATTTT.

The genes are TRBV5-1 and TRBJ2-4, with 8 positions matching TRBD2. The CDR3 is 16 amino acids. V gave up 1 base and J gave up 6 bases; unmatched junction bases: 9. The germline gives CDR1 SGHRS, CDR2 YFSETQ. This CDR3 is CASSLNAGGGGNIQYF. The CDR3 nucleotides are TGCGCCAGCAGCTTGAATGCGGGAGGAGGAGGAAACATTCAGTACTTC.

The chain uses TRBV29-1 and TRBJ2-2; no clear D. CDR1 and CDR2 (germline): SQVTM, ANQGSEA. The CDR3 sequence is 13 residues long. V lost 4 bases and J lost 6, with 12 bases in between. CDR3: CSVAIQIPGELFF. The CDR3 DNA follows: TGCAGCGTTGCGATACAGATCCCCGGGGAGCTGTTTTTT.

The chain joins TRBV5-1 to TRBJ2-7; D may be TRBD1 (6 bases). V was clipped by 4 bases and J by 0 bases, with 17 bases between them. Per germline, CDR1 SGHRS and CDR2 YFSETQ. The CDR3 has 16 amino acids. Here the CDR3 reads CASSITGTTDSYEQYF. In nucleotides, the CDR3 is TGCGCCAGCAGCATTACCGGGACAACCGACTCCTACGAGCAGTACTTC.

This sequence joins TRBV6-5 and TRBJ2-3; 8 bases line up with TRBD2. The trim removed 1 base at V and 6 bases at J, leaving 9 bases unmatched. Germline loops: CDR1 MNHEY, CDR2 SVGAGI. The CDR3 covers 16 residues. The CDR3 loop is CASSYFAGGLEDTQYF. CDR3 DNA sequence: TGTGCCAGCAGTTACTTTGCGGGAGGTTTAGAGGATACGCAGTATTTT.

The chain employs TRBV6-5 and TRBJ1-2; D perhaps matches TRBD1 (5 bases). Per the germline V gene, CDR1 is MNHEY and CDR2 is SVGAGI. The germline V and J ends were trimmed by 10 bases and 5 bases, with 14 bases remaining between them. The CDR3 has 12 amino acids. The CDR3 reads CATQKRGYGYTF. CDR3 sequence (DNA): TGTGCCACCCAAAAACGGGGGTATGGCTACACCTTC.

This CDR3 is CASSLAGTGSRETQYF. The CDR3 DNA sequence: TGCGCCAGCAGCTTGGCGGGGACAGGGTCTAGAGAGACCCAGTACTTC. The chain links TRBV5-1 to TRBJ2-5; TRBD1 matches 9 bases. The CDR3 is 16 amino acids. Germline CDR1 SGHRS, CDR2 YFSETQ. J was trimmed by 4 bases and V by 0 bases; bases with no gene match: 7.

V gene TRBV18 combines with J gene TRBJ1-6, with 7 bases identical to TRBD1. Unmatched junction bases numbered 3, after V lost 1 base and J lost 6 bases. The CDR3 spans 15 residues. Germline lookup yields CDR1 KGHSH and CDR2 LQKENI. CDR3 residues: CASSPRDSANSPLHF. The DNA of the CDR3 is TGTGCCAGCTCACCACGGGACAGCGCTAATTCACCCCTCCACTTT.

This clone was detected only a few times. The genes are TRBV3-1 (or the pseudogene TRBV3-2) and TRBJ1-5; no firm D call. CDR3 length: 15 amino acids. Germline CDR1 is LGHDT and CDR2 is YNNKEL (reference sequence). The germline V and J ends were trimmed by 1 base and 6 bases, with 13 bases remaining between them. The CDR3 DNA reads as TGTGCCAGCAGCCAAGGGTGGCCCTTTGCTCAGCCCCAGCATTTT. It is translated as CASSQGWPFAQPQHF.

The J gene is TRBJ2-3, the V gene TRBV5-8; a weak D match, TRBD1 (5 bases). Germline CDR1 reads SGHTS; CDR2 reads YDEGEE. CDR3 size: 15 residues. V lost 4 bases and J 4 bases, leaving 16 bases between the germline ends. Here the CDR3 DNA reads TGTGCCAGCAGCCATCCCAGGGTCAGGGCAGATACGCAGTATTTT. Protein product: CASSHPRVRADTQYF.

V is TRBV11-2 and J is TRBJ1-6; 7 bases are a match to TRBD1. V trimming: 5 bases; J trimming: 5 bases; junction bases outside the gene matches: 6. Germline V CDR1 and CDR2: SGHAT, FQNNGV. The CDR3 has 15 amino acids. The CDR3 here is CASSHTGENNSPLHF. CDR3 nucleotides: TGTGCCAGCAGCCATACAGGGGAGAATAATTCACCCCTCCACTTT.

The V and J genes are TRBV28 and TRBJ1-1; D remains unclear. Trimming removed 1 base at V and 7 bases at J, with 10 bases between. Germline assignment: CDR1 MDHEN and CDR2 SYDVKM. The CDR3 spans 13 residues. The CDR3 is CASSLLRGREAFF. CDR3 nucleotide sequence: TGTGCCAGCAGTTTATTACGCGGGCGTGAAGCTTTCTTT.

The chain carries TRBV12-3 or TRBV12-4 and TRBJ2-1; 10 bases line up with TRBD2. The CDR3 is 13 residues long. V was clipped by 7 bases and J by 9 bases; unmatched bases: 6. CDR3 in amino acids: CASIKREGLEQFF. The CDR3 region has the DNA TGTGCCAGCATTAAGCGGGAGGGCCTTGAGCAGTTCTTC.

CDR3 DNA sequence: TGTGCCAGCAGTAGAGCGGACAGTTACAATCAGCCCCAGCATTTT. It specifies CASSRADSYNQPQHF. The chain has TRBV28 and TRBJ1-5; a possible D gene is TRBD1 (6 bases). V was trimmed by 5 bases and J by 3 bases, leaving 14 bases between them. Germline V gives CDR1 MDHEN, CDR2 SYDVKM. This CDR3 has 15 amino acids.